Each of the 10 T cell receptor beta chains below was sequenced from the same sample in a study of PD-L1 blockade in urothelial cancer. Clones were read by immunoSEQ multiplex PCR, and TCRdb kept only the in-frame ones, dropping some. This repertoire shows about 51,000 clones, approximately 84% found once; its top ten account for 16%. Source: PBMCs, taken around atezolizumab (anti-PD-L1) treatment. The receptor source for this set is a man in his 60s with urothelial cancer.

This chain uses TRBV2 with TRBJ1-2; 7 nucleotides line up with TRBD1. Trimming at V came to 0 bases and at J to 7 bases, leaving 11 bases not matched to a gene. The CDR3 runs to 16 residues. Germline CDR1 and CDR2: SNHLY and FYNNEI. The CDR3 loop reads CASSEAIPGGSGGYTF. DNA of the CDR3: TGTGCCAGCAGTGAAGCCATCCCAGGGGGATCCGGTGGCTACACCTTC.

The chain recombines TRBV7-2 with TRBJ2-2, with a tentative D call TRBD1 (5 bases). CDR1 and CDR2 from the germline V gene are SGHTA and FQGNSA. Trimming shortened V by 10 bases and J by 8 bases, and 23 bases separated the two germline ends. The CDR3 length is 15 residues. The CDR3 spells CATAFWGPPPGELFF. CDR3 sequence (DNA): TGTGCCACAGCCTTTTGGGGCCCTCCGCCTGGGGAGCTGTTTTTT.

The J gene is TRBJ2-2, the V gene TRBV30; D is perhaps TRBD1 (5 bases). CDR3 length: 14 amino acids. Germline assignment: CDR1 GTSNPN and CDR2 SVGIG (reference sequence). The ends were cut back, 2 bases at V and 9 bases at J, with 16 bases in the middle. The chain's CDR3 is CAWSNGQGVRELFF. The DNA for the CDR3 is TGTGCCTGGAGTAACGGCCAGGGCGTCCGGGAGCTGTTTTTT.

J is TRBJ2-7 and V is TRBV4-1; D might be TRBD1 (5 bases). The CDR3 loop spans 15 amino acids. CDR1 MGHRA and CDR2 YSYEKL come from the germline V gene. V was cut by 0 bases and J by 2 bases, with 11 bases left in between. CDR3 sequence (DNA): TGCGCCAGCAGCCAAGAAGGTGGGGCACCCTACGAGCAGTACTTC. Translation gives CASSQEGGAPYEQYF.

This chain uses TRBV25-1 with TRBJ2-7; the D is unclear. Germline CDR1 is MGHDK and CDR2 is SYGVNS. Trimming took off 5 bases at V and 4 bases at J, with 9 bases between the two ends. The CDR3 contains 12 residues. CDR3 region: CASSWVGYEQYF. The CDR3 DNA reads TGTGCCAGCAGTTGGGTCGGGTACGAGCAGTACTTC.

The chain is built from TRBV11-2 and TRBJ2-7; no reliable D call. The CDR3 is 16 amino acids. The ends were cut back, 0 bases at V and 1 base at J, with 13 bases in the middle. In germline, CDR1 is SGHAT, CDR2 FQNNGV. CDR3 in DNA: TGTGCCAGCAGCTTAGAGAGCCTGGGCGTTTCCTACGAGCAGTACTTC. It yields the protein CASSLESLGVSYEQYF.

The CDR3 spells CAWSINRAYEQYF. The DNA of the CDR3 is TGTGCCTGGAGTATCAACAGGGCCTACGAGCAGTACTTC. J is TRBJ2-7 and V is TRBV30; the D gene is possibly TRBD1 (6 bases). The CDR3 runs 13 residues. The germline gives CDR1 GTSNPN, CDR2 SVGIG (reference sequence). V was clipped by 2 bases and J by 2 bases, with 10 bases between them.

The chain joins TRBV9 to TRBJ2-6; TRBD2 might be the D (5 bases). Trimming took off 0 bases at V and 2 bases at J, with 12 bases between the two ends. The CDR3 has 17 residues. Looked up from germline, CDR1 is SGDLS and CDR2 is YYNGEE. CDR3 in amino acids: CASSVAGVPPGANVLTF. The CDR3 nucleotides read TGTGCCAGCAGCGTAGCCGGGGTCCCACCTGGGGCCAACGTCCTGACTTTC.

The rearrangement uses TRBV30 and TRBJ2-7; no clear D gene. The CDR3 runs 19 residues. CDR1 is GTSNPN and CDR2 is SVGIG in the germline V gene (reference sequence). V dropped 5 bases and J dropped 1 base, with 30 bases sitting between them. The CDR3 region has the DNA TGTGCCTGGGCACCCTTCTTCCCACTACTCATACCAGTATCCTACGAGCAGTACTTC. It is translated as CAWAPFFPLLIPVSYEQYF.

The chain links TRBV5-1 to TRBJ2-3; no reliable D call. V was trimmed by 5 bases and J by 0 bases, leaving 10 bases between them. The CDR3 runs 14 residues. Germline V lookup: CDR1 SGHRS, CDR2 YFSETQ. DNA of the CDR3: TGCGCCAGCAGGACTCATCCTAGCACAGATACGCAGTATTTT. Translated, it gives CASRTHPSTDTQYF.